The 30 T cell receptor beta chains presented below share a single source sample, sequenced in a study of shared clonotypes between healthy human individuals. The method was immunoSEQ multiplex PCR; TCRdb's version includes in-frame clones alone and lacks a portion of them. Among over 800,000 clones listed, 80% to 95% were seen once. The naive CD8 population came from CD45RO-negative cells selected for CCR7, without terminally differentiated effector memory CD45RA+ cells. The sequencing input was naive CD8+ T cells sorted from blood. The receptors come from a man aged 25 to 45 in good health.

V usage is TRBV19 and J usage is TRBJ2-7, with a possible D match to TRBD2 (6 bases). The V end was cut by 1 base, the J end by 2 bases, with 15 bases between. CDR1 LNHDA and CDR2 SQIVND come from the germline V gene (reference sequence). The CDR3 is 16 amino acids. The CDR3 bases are TGTGCCAGTAGTATAGGATGGCGGGAATACACCTACGAGCAGTACTTC. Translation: CASSIGWREYTYEQYF.

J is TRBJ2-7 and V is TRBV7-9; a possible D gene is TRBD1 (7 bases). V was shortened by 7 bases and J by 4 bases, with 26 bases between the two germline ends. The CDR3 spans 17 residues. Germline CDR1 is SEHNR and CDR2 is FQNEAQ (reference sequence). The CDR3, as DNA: TGTGCCAGCACCGGGGTTGACAGGGCCGGGGGTACGTACGAGCAGTACTTC. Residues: CASTGVDRAGGTYEQYF.

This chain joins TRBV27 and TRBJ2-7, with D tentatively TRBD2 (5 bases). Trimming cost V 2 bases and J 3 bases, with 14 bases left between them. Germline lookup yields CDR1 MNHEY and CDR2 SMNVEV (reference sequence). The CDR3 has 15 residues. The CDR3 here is CASSLGSSSGYEQYF. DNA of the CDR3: TGTGCCAGCAGTTTAGGGTCTAGCTCTGGCTACGAGCAGTACTTC.

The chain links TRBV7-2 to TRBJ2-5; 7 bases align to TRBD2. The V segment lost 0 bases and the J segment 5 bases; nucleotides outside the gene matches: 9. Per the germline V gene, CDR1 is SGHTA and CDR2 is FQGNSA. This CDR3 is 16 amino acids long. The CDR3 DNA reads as TGTGCCAGCAGCTTAGCACTCCCGGGGGAGGGGGAGACCCAGTACTTC. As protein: CASSLALPGEGETQYF.

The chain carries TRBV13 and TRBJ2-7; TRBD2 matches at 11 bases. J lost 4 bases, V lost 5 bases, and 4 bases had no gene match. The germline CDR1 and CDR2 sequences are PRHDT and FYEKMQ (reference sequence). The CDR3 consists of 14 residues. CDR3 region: CASSTRTSGYEQYF. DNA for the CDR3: TGTGCCAGCAGCACAAGGACTAGCGGGTACGAGCAGTACTTC.

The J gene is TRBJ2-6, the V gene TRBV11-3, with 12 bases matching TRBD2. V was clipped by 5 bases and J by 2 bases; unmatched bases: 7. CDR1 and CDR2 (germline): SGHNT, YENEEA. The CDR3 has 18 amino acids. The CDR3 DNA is TGTGCCAGCAGCCCCTGGACTAGCGGGAAAACTGGGGCCAACGTCCTGACTTTC. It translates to CASSPWTSGKTGANVLTF.

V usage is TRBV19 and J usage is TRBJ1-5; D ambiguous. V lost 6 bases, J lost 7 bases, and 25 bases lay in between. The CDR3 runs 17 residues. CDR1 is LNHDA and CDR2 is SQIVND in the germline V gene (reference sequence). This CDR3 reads CASRIRIRAGPQQPQHF. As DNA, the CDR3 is TGTGCCAGTAGGATCCGTATAAGAGCCGGACCTCAACAGCCCCAGCATTTT.

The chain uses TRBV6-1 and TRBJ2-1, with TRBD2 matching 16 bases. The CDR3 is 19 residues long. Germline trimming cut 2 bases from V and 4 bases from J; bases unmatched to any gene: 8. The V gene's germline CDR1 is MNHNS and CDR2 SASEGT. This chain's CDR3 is CASSEWGTSGRAGYNEQFF. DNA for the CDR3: TGTGCCAGCAGTGAATGGGGGACTAGCGGGAGGGCCGGTTACAATGAGCAGTTCTTC.

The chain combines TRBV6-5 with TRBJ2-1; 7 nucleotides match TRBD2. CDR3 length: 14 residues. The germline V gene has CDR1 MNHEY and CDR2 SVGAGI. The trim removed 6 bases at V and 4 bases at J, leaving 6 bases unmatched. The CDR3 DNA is TGTGCCAGCAGCCAGGGACTACCTTACAATGAGCAGTTCTTC. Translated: CASSQGLPYNEQFF.

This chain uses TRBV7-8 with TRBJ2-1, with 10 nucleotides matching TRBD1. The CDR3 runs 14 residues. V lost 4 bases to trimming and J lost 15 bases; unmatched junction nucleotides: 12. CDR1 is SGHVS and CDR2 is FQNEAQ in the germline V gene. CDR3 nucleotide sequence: TGTGCCAGCAGCTCCGGGACAGGGGAGCGATCACGGTTCTTC. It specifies CASSSGTGERSRFF.

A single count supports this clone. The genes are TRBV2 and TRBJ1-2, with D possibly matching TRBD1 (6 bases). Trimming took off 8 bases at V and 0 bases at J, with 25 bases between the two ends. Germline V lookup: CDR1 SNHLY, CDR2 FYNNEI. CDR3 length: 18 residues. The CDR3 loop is CASPRGLQGGVPNYGYTF. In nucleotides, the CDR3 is TGTGCCAGCCCACGGGGATTACAGGGAGGGGTCCCTAACTATGGCTACACCTTC.

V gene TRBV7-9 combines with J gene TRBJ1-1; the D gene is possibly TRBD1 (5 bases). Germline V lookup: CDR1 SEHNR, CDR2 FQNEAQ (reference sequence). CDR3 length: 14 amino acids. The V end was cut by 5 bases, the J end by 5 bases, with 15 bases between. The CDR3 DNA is TGTGCCAGCAGCGGGCAGGGTTGGAAGACTGAAGCTTTCTTT. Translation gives CASSGQGWKTEAFF.

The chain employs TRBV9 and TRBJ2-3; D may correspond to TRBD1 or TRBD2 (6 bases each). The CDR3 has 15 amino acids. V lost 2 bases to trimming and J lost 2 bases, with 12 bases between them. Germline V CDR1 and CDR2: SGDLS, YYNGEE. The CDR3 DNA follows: TGTGCCAGCAGCGTGGAGGGACACCTCACAGATACGCAGTATTTT. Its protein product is CASSVEGHLTDTQYF.

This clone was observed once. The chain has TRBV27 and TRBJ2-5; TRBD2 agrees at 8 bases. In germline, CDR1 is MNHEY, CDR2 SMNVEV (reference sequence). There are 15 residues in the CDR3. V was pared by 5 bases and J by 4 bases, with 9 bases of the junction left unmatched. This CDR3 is CASSPSGSPRETQYF. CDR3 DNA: TGTGCCAGCAGTCCAAGCGGGAGCCCCCGAGAGACCCAGTACTTC.

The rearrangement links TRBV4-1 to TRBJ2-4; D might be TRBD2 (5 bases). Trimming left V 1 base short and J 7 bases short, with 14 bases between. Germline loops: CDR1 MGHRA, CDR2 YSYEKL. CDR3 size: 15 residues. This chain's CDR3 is CASSQGRGSGNIQYF. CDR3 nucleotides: TGCGCCAGCAGCCAAGGAAGAGGGAGCGGTAACATTCAGTACTTC.

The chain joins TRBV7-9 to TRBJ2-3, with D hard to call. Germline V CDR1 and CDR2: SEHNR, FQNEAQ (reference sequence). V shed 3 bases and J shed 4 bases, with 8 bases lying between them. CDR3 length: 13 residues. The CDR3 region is CASSFLSADTQYF. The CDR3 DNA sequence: TGTGCCAGCAGCTTTCTGAGCGCAGATACGCAGTATTTT. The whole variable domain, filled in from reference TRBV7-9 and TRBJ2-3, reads DTGVSQNPRHKITKRGQNVTFRCDPISEHNRLYWYRQTLGQGPEFLTYFQNEAQLEKSRLLSDRFSAERPKGSFSTLEIQRTEQGDSAMYLCASSFLSADTQYFGPGTRLTVL.

In nucleotides, the CDR3 is TGTGCCAGCAGCTTAATGGGTTTAGCGGGATCCTACAATGAGCAGTTCTTC. Translating gives CASSLMGLAGSYNEQFF. The rearrangement joins TRBV7-3 to TRBJ2-1; 8 nucleotides match TRBD2. The CDR3 spans 17 residues. Trimming removed 1 base from V and 1 base from J; junction bases left unmatched: 6. From germline, CDR1 is SGHTA and CDR2 FQGTGA.

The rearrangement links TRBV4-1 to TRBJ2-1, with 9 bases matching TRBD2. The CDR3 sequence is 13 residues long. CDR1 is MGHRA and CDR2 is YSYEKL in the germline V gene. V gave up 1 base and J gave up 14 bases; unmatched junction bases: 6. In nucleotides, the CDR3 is TGCGCCAGCAGCCAAGGACTAGCGGACGCAAAGTTCTTC. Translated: CASSQGLADAKFF.

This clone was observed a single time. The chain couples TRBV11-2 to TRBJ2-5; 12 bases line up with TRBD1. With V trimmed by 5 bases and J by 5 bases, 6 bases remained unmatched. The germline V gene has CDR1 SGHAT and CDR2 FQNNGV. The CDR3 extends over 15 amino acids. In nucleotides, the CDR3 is TGTGCCAGCAGCCACGGGACAGGGGGCGACGAGACCCAGTACTTC. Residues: CASSHGTGGDETQYF.

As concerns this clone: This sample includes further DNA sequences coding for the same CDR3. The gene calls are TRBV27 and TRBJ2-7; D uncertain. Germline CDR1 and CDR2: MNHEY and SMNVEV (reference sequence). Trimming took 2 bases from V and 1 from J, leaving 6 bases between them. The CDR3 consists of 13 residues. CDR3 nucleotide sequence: TGTGCCAGCAGTTTAACACAGTCCTACGAGCAGTACTTC. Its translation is CASSLTQSYEQYF.

The CDR3 protein is CASSVQAGVGETQYF. In DNA form, the CDR3 reads TGTGCCAGCAGCGTACAAGCGGGAGTGGGTGAGACCCAGTACTTC. The V and J genes are TRBV9 and TRBJ2-5, with 8 bases fitting TRBD2. The CDR3 totals 15 residues. V was clipped by 1 base and J by 5 bases; unmatched bases: 7. Germline CDR1 and CDR2: SGDLS and YYNGEE.

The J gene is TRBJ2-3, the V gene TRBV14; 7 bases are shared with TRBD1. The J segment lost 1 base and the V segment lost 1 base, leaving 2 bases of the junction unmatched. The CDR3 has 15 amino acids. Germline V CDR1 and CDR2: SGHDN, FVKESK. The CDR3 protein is CASSQVGQGTDTQYF. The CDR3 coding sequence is TGTGCCAGCAGCCAAGTTGGACAGGGCACAGATACGCAGTATTTT.

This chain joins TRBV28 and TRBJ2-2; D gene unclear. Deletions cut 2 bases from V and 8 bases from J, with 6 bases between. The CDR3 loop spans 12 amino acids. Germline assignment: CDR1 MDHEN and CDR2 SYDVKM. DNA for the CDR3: TGTGCCAGCAGTTTAGACGGGGGGGAGCTGTTTTTT. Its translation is CASSLDGGELFF.

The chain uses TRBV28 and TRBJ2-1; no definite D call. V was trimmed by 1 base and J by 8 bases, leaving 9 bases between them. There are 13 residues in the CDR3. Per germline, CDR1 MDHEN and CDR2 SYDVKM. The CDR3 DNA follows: TGTGCCAGCAGTTTATATGGTAATCATGAGCAGTTCTTC. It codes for CASSLYGNHEQFF. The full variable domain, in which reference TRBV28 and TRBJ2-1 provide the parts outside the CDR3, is DVKVTQSSRYLVKRTGEKVFLECVQDMDHENMFWYRQDPGLGLRLIYFSYDVKMKEKGDIPEGYSVSREKKERFSLILESASTNQTSMYLCASSLYGNHEQFFGPGTRLTVL.

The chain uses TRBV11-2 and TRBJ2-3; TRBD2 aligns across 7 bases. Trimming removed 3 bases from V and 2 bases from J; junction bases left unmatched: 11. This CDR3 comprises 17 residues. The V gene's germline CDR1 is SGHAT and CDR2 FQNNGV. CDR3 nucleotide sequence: TGTGCCAGCAGCTTCCCTCGGTGGGCGGGAGACACAGATACGCAGTATTTT. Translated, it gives CASSFPRWAGDTDTQYF.

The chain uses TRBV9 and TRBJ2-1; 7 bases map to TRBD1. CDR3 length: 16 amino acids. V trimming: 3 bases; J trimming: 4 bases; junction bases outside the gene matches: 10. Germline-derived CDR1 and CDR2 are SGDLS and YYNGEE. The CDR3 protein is CASSESSGGPYNEQFF. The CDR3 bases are TGTGCCAGCAGCGAGAGCTCAGGGGGACCATACAATGAGCAGTTCTTC.

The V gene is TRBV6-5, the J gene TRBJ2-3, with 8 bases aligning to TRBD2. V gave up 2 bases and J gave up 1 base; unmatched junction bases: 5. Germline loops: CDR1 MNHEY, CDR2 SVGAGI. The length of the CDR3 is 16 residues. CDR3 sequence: CASSYLAGGRTDTQYF. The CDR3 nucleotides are TGTGCCAGCAGTTACCTTGCGGGAGGACGCACAGATACGCAGTATTTT.

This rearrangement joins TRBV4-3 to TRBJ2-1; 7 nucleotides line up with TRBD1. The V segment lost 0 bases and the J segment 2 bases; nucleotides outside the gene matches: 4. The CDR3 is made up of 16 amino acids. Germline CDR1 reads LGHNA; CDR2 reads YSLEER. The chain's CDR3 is CASSQDWQGAYNEQFF. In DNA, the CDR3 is TGCGCCAGCAGCCAAGATTGGCAGGGGGCCTACAATGAGCAGTTCTTC.

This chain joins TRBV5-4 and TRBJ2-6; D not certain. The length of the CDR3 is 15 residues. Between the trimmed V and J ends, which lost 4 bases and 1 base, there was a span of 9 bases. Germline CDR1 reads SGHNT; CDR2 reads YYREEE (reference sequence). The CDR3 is CASSPRPSGANVLTF. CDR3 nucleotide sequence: TGTGCCAGCAGCCCAAGACCTTCTGGGGCCAACGTCCTGACTTTC.

Here the CDR3 reads CASSGRQLGDYEQYF. CDR3 coding DNA: TGTGCCAGCAGCGGACGACAACTAGGGGACTACGAGCAGTACTTC. The V and J genes are TRBV7-8 and TRBJ2-7; D is possibly TRBD1 or TRBD2 (5 bases each). The CDR3 is 15 amino acids. Germline V gives CDR1 SGHVS, CDR2 FQNEAQ. Trimming took off 5 bases at V and 3 bases at J, with 17 bases between the two ends.